This T cell receptor (beta chain) was recovered during a study of blood T cell repertoires in COVID-19. Looking at the study overall: T cells, B-cell-depleted T cells, or PBMCs provided the cDNA or gDNA that served as material.

The method was immunoSEQ multiplex PCR; TCRdb's version includes in-frame clones alone and lacks a portion of them. This sample carries hundreds of thousands of clones, approximately 86% of them seen once, and the ten largest clones take about 0.65%. The CDR3 has 13 residues. Trimming took 3 bases from V and 4 from J; bases not matched to a gene: 3. This sequence was found in a human donor in a cohort sampled during active COVID-19. The genes are TRBV12-3 or TRBV12-4 and TRBJ2-7; 7 nucleotides line up with TRBD2. Input material: peripheral blood. The CDR3 DNA reads TGTGCCAGCAGTTTTGCGGGAGAGTACGAGCAGTACTTC. Its translation is CASSFAGEYEQYF.